The T cell receptor (beta chain) described here comes from a study of OX40 agonist ivuxolimab in advanced cancers. Regarding the research as a whole: Ivuxolimab, which targeted the costimulatory receptor OX40 (CD134), was an agonistic, fully human IgG2 monoclonal antibody. Partial responses were achieved by three dose-escalation patients, of whom one had hepatocellular carcinoma and two had cutaneous melanoma. The paper covers the monotherapy dose-escalation part of the phase I ivuxolimab trial, which included N ≈ 57 patients. Intravenous ivuxolimab was administered to patients every 2 weeks at six dose levels: 0.01, 0.1, 0.3, 1.5, 3 and 10 mg/kg. Patients were allowed to have had prior anti-PD-1, anti-PD-L1 or anti-CTLA-4 therapy, and around 40% of the dose-escalation patients had previously received checkpoint inhibitors. Peripheral TCRbeta sequencing aimed to test whether ivuxolimab altered TCR sequence diversity and caused clonal T-cell expansion. Of the approximately 53 patients in dose escalation, some 19 had hepatocellular carcinoma, some 15 had melanoma, 9 had renal cell carcinoma and 9 had head and neck cancer. In the dose-escalation cohort, 82.7% of patients were male, and the mean age was approximately 60 years, with a range of 23 to 79. Study-level results and caveats: After ivuxolimab, expanded clones were on average more numerous among CD8+ T cells than among CD4+ T cells. At doses from 0.1 to 3.0 mg/kg, clonal expansion was seen in both CD4+ and CD8+ blood T cells between baseline and week 6. In the 0.1-3.0 mg/kg groups, partial responders were among the patients with the lowest normalized peripheral clonal expansion, particularly in CD8+ T cells. Which antigens the clonally expanded peripheral T cells were specific for was not determined. Low levels of normalized T-cell clonal expansion were also seen in some patients who did not respond.

Patients with a history of autoimmune disease or receiving systemic immunosuppression were excluded from the trial. Peripheral blood for TCR sequencing was collected from all dose cohorts at baseline, on cycle 4 day 1, and on cycle 7 day 1. The samples were taken from a phase I, first-in-human, multicenter, open-label dose-escalation trial of ivuxolimab. Adults with locally advanced or metastatic head and neck squamous cell, hepatocellular, melanoma or renal cell carcinoma were enrolled in the trial. CD4+ and CD8+ T cells were sorted separately from peripheral blood before TCR sequencing. This clone showed up just once. The antigen it binds to is not known. One end of the junction varies from germline; a read error may be responsible. The CDR3 spans 13 residues, from the cysteine through the phenylalanine. Only the CDR3 part of the read is kept: 39 bases, read in frame from the first base. For CDR1 and CDR2, the germline V gene lists SGHTA and FQGNSA.

For sequencing of the TCRbeta CDR3 region, genomic DNA was extracted from the sorted cells. TCRbeta CDR3 regions were sequenced using the immunoSEQ Assay. In its TCRdb copy, this immuneACCESS table keeps in-frame sequences only and misses some clones. Where compared with another copy, unresolved V genes explain less than half of these, and the others have no known cause. This sample gives approximately 74,000 clones in total; approximately 92% of them show up just once. More than 0.3% of the sample is held by the ten biggest clonotypes. The material sequenced was CD4+ or CD8+ T cells sorted from blood, taken in a trial of the OX40 agonist ivuxolimab. The sequence links TRBV7-2 to TRBJ2-7; 11 bases in the middle match TRBD2. The clonotype originates from an adult with an advanced solid tumor such as melanoma, head and neck, liver or kidney cancer. This receptor has the CDR3 CASSWGGTSGEDF. The DNA is TGTGCCAGCAGCTGGGGGGGGACTAGCGGTGAGGACTTC. When the CDR3 is completed using the reference TRBV7-2 and TRBJ2-7 genes on either side, the full variable domain is GAGVSQSPSNKVTEKGKDVELRCDPISGHTALYWYRQSLGQGLEFLIYFQGNSAPDKSGLPSDRFSAERTGGSVSTLTIQRTQQEDSAVYLCASSWGGTSGEDFGPGTRLTVT.